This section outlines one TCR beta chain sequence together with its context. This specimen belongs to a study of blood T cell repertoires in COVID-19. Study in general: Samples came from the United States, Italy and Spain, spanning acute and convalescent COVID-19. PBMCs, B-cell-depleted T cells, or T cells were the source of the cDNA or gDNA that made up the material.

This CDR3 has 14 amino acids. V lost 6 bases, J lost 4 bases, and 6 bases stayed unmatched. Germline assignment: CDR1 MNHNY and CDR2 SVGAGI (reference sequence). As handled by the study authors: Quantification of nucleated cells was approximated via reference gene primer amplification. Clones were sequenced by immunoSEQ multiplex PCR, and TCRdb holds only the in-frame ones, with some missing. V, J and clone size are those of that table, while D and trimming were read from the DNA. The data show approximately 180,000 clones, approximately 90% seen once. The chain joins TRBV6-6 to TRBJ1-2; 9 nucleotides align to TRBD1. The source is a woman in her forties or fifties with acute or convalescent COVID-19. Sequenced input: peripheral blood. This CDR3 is CASSTGTGTYGYTF. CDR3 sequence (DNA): TGTGCCAGCAGCACCGGGACAGGGACCTATGGCTACACCTTC.